The 4 T cell receptor beta chains given below trace back to one sample, sequenced in a study of cytomegalovirus exposure and HLA in healthy donors. PCR was performed using 60 Vbeta and 13 Jbeta primers. TCRdb's copy holds only in-frame clones and misses some; the assay was immunoSEQ multiplex PCR. The sample contains some 150,000 clones, around 79% of which appear only once. The sample was PBMCs. These receptors were taken from a man aged 35 to 55 in good health and CMV-seronegative.

This clone showed up just a few times. V gene TRBV5-4 combines with J gene TRBJ2-7; D is ambiguous. Germline CDR1 and CDR2: SGHNT and YYREEE (reference sequence). The ends were cut back, 0 bases at V and 5 bases at J, with 15 bases in the middle. The CDR3 totals 15 residues. CDR3 bases: TGTGCCAGCAGCTTGGGGAGCAACGTTCCCGACGAGCAGTACTTC. Protein: CASSLGSNVPDEQYF. Using reference TRBV5-4 and TRBJ2-7 for the parts outside the CDR3, the full variable domain is ETGVTQSPTHLIKTRGQQVTLRCSSQSGHNTVSWYQQALGQGPQFIFQYYREEENGRGNFPPRFSGLQFPNYSSELNVNALELDDSALYLCASSLGSNVPDEQYFGPGTRLTVT.

The chain links TRBV10-3 to TRBJ2-3; TRBD2 might be the D (5 bases). Deletions cut 2 bases from V and 6 bases from J, with 12 bases between. The germline V gene has CDR1 ENHRY and CDR2 SYGVKD. The CDR3 length is 14 residues. CDR3 loop: CAISEAKGDDTQYF. DNA for the CDR3: TGTGCCATCAGTGAGGCAAAGGGAGACGATACGCAGTATTTT.

A few counts support this clone. The chain employs TRBV19 and TRBJ2-3, with D perhaps matching TRBD2 (6 bases). The length of the CDR3 is 15 residues. In germline, CDR1 is LNHDA, CDR2 SQIVND (reference sequence). V gave up 2 bases and J gave up 5 bases, with 14 bases separating them. Here the CDR3 DNA reads TGTGCCAGTAGTATAACGGGGGACGTTGGAGATACGCAGTATTTT. This sequence encodes CASSITGDVGDTQYF.

The chain uses TRBV19 and TRBJ2-5, with 7 bases matching TRBD1. The CDR3 runs 15 residues. J was trimmed by 5 bases and V by 3 bases; bases with no gene match: 9. The germline gives CDR1 LNHDA, CDR2 SQIVND (reference sequence). CDR3 bases: TGTGCCAGTAGTATCCAGACAGGGTCGGGGGAGACCCAGTACTTC. Translated, it gives CASSIQTGSGETQYF.